The clone carrying this T cell receptor beta chain appeared once. Arm-PCR of CDR3 regions with iRepertoire HTBI primers generated TCR beta libraries. TCRdb re-called the multiplex PCR reads through MiXCR, storing one row per CDR3 protein. This table holds about 400,000 distinct CDR3 sequences, less than 25% found once. This entry is derived from a study of regulatory T cells in long-lasting Graves disease. Sample time point: persistent/refractory GD, antithyroid drugs over 5 years with positive TRAb. The TCR library used RNA extracted from PBMCs. The V end was cut by 5 bases, the J end by 1 base, with 13 bases between. The CDR3 is 15 amino acids. Looked up from germline, CDR1 is SGDLS and CDR2 is YYNGEE.

Sequencing was performed on peripheral blood mononuclear cells (PBMCs), taken when the disease was refractory, from a patient treated with antithyroid drugs. The TCR originated in a female donor with Graves disease. The chain combines TRBV9 with TRBJ1-5; weak D call: TRBD1 (5 bases). The DNA of the CDR3 is TGTGCCAGCAGTAAAGGGGTGAACAGCAATCAGCCCCAGCATTTT. Its protein is CASSKGVNSNQPQHF.